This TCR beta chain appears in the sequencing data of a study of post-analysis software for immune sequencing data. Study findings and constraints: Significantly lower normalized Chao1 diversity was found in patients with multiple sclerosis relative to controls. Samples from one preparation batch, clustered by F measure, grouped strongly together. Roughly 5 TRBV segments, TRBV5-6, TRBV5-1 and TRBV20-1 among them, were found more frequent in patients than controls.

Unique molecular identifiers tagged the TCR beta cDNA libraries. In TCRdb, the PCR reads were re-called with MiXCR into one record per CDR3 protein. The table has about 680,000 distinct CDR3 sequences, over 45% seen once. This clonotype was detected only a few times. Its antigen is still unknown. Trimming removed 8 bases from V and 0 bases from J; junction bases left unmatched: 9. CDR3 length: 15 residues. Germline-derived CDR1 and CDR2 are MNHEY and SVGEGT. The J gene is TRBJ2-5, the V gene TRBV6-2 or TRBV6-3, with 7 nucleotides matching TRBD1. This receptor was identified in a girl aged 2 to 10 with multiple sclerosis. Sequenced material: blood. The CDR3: CASAGHRGDQETQYF. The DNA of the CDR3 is TGTGCCAGCGCTGGACACAGGGGAGACCAAGAGACCCAGTACTTC.